This is a list of T cell receptor beta chains from one sample in a study of identical twins. Each CDR3 protein gets one entry after TCRdb re-called the 5' RACE reads with MiXCR. Among about 570,000 distinct CDR3 sequences, more than 9% were seen once, and the ten largest hold roughly 3%. These data also formed part of another study, on yellow fever vaccine responses in identical twins.

The sequencing input was PBMCs. These receptors all come from a woman between 18 and 29 years old in good health. Both conserved end residues are part of each CDR3. A D gene is named only where the DNA matches it firmly. The listing skips clone size in some rows; elsewhere it reads once, few, many or a size class.

D,size,J,V,CDR3,DNA
.,.,TRBJ2-7,TRBV21-1,CASSRESSGSGYEQYF,TGTGCCAGCAGCAGAGAGTCTAGCGGGAGTGGCTACGAGCAGTACTTC
.,many,TRBJ2-2,TRBV15,CATSRGRLNTGELFF,TGTGCCACCAGCAGGGGACGGCTGAACACCGGGGAGCTGTTTTTT
TRBD1,many,TRBJ1-1,TRBV5-1,CASSPRTGREWTEAFF,TGCGCCAGCAGCCCTAGGACAGGGAGAGAGTGGACTGAAGCTTTCTTT
.,few,TRBJ2-1,TRBV6-2/TRBV6-3,CASSSTDPSQFF,TGTGCCAGCAGCTCCACAGATCCCTCGCAGTTCTTC
.,many,TRBJ2-7,TRBV5-1,CASSVDFYYEQYF,TGCGCCAGCAGCGTGGACTTTTACTACGAGCAGTACTTC
.,few,TRBJ1-6,TRBV6-1,CASSGARDGRSPLHF,TGTGCCAGCAGCGGGGCGAGGGACGGGCGATCACCCCTCCACTTT
TRBD1,many,TRBJ2-3,TRBV15,CATSRDRDRGYSADTQYF,TGTGCCACCAGCAGAGATCGAGACAGGGGGTATAGCGCAGATACGCAGTATTTT
TRBD1,few,TRBJ2-2,TRBV3-1,CASGQGTGFTGELFF,TGTGCCAGCGGACAAGGGACAGGGTTCACCGGGGAGCTGTTTTTT
TRBD1,few,TRBJ2-1,TRBV4-3,CASSGTGASNEQFF,TGCGCCAGCAGCGGGACAGGGGCGTCCAATGAGCAGTTCTTC
TRBD1,many,TRBJ2-2,TRBV7-3,CASGDRGRGTGELFF,TGTGCCAGCGGGGACAGGGGGCGCGGCACCGGGGAGCTGTTTTTT
.,.,TRBJ2-1,TRBV4-2,CASSQEEGRDEQFF,TGTGCCAGCAGCCAAGAAGAGGGGCGGGATGAGCAGTTCTTC
.,.,TRBJ2-5,TRBV25-1,CATENLKGGRQETQYF,TGTGCCACCGAGAACTTGAAGGGGGGCAGACAAGAGACCCAGTACTTC
.,many,TRBJ2-1,TRBV5-1,CASSFLQGPYNEQFF,TGCGCCAGCAGCTTTTTACAGGGACCCTACAATGAGCAGTTCTTC
.,.,TRBJ2-5,TRBV12-3/TRBV12-4,CASSLAGRGRETQYF,TGTGCCAGCAGTTTAGCCGGCCGGGGGCGAGAGACCCAGTACTTC
TRBD2,few,TRBJ2-7,TRBV12-3/TRBV12-4,CASRSSGRARDEQYF,TGTGCCAGCAGGTCTAGCGGGAGGGCTCGGGACGAGCAGTACTTC
.,many,TRBJ1-1,TRBV7-9,CASSSGMGTEAFF,TGTGCCAGCAGCTCGGGAATGGGCACTGAAGCTTTCTTT
TRBD1,.,TRBJ2-4,TRBV6-2/TRBV6-3,CASSWTGSGNIQYF,TGTGCCAGCAGCTGGACAGGGTCGGGAAACATTCAGTACTTC
.,many,TRBJ2-5,TRBV11-1,CASSQGRYYRDDGETQYF,TGTGCCAGCAGCCAGGGGAGGTACTACCGGGACGATGGAGAGACCCAGTACTTC
TRBD2,many,TRBJ2-1,TRBV12-3/TRBV12-4,CASSRGSGGLYNEQFF,TGTGCCAGCAGTAGGGGGAGCGGGGGGCTTTACAATGAGCAGTTCTTC
TRBD2,few,TRBJ2-5,TRBV3-1,CASSPSGSRVETQYF,TGTGCCAGCAGCCCTAGCGGGAGTAGGGTCGAGACCCAGTACTTC
.,.,TRBJ2-1,TRBV6-2/TRBV6-3,CASSSGRPARDLNEQFF,TGTGCCAGCAGTTCCGGACGCCCAGCGCGGGATTTGAATGAGCAGTTCTTC
TRBD2,many,TRBJ2-2,TRBV6-1,CASTGGAIHTGELFF,TGTGCCAGCACGGGGGGGGCGATTCACACCGGGGAGCTGTTTTTT
.,many,TRBJ1-5,TRBV5-1,CASSLDPEVDQPQHF,TGCGCCAGCAGCTTGGATCCAGAAGTGGATCAGCCCCAGCATTTT
TRBD2,many,TRBJ2-1,TRBV10-3,CASAGLAGANEQFF,TGTGCCAGCGCGGGACTAGCGGGTGCCAATGAGCAGTTCTTC